This T cell receptor (beta chain) stems from a study of T cells in localized non-small cell lung cancer. Study-wide results and caveats: Only one tumor region was sequenced, so heterogeneity remains possible. Those with higher blood T cell density had longer overall survival. Adjacent uninvolved lung tissue had the highest T cell clonality, exceeding tumor. Adjacent lung had a median roughly 53 of the 100 largest tumor clones.

Data came from immunoSEQ multiplex PCR; TCRdb stores just in-frame clones and leaves some out. The sample holds 45,000 to 55,000 clones; around 86% are singletons and the top ten take approximately 20%. Of note for this clone: What it binds is not known.

The input for sequencing was peripheral blood, taken before any cancer treatment. This receptor was identified in a male donor older than 55 with stage III squamous cell lung carcinoma.

This chain's CDR3 is CASSVLGLAGGNTGELFF. The CDR3 coding sequence is TGTGCCAGCAGTGTCCTAGGACTAGCGGGAGGGAACACCGGGGAGCTGTTTTTT. The rearrangement links TRBV25-1 to TRBJ2-2; TRBD2 aligns across 14 bases. V gave up 4 bases and J gave up 1 base; unmatched junction bases: 5. CDR3 length: 18 amino acids. Germline V gene sequence: CDR1 MGHDK, CDR2 SYGVNS.